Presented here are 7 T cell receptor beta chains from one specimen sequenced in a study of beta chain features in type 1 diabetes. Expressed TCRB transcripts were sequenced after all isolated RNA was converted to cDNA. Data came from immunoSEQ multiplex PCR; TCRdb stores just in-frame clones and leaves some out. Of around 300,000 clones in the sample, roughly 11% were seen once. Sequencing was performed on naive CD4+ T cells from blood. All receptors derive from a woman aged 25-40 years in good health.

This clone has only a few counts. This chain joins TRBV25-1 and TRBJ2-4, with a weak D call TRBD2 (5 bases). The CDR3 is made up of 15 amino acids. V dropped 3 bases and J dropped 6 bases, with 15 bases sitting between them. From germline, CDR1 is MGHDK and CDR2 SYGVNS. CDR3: CASSDISDLRNIQYF. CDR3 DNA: TGTGCCAGCAGTGATATCTCGGACTTGAGAAACATTCAGTACTTC.

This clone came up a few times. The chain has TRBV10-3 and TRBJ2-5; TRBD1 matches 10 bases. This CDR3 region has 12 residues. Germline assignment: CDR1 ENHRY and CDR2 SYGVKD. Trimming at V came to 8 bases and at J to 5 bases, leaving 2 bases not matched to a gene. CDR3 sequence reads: CAIGTGVETQYF. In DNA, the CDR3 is TGTGCCATCGGGACAGGGGTGGAGACCCAGTACTTC.

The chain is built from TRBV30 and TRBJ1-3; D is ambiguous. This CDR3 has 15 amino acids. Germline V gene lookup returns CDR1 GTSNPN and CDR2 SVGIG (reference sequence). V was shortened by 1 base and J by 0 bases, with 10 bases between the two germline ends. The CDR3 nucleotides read TGTGCCTGGAGTGGGACTGCGTACTCTGGAAACACCATATATTTT. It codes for CAWSGTAYSGNTIYF.

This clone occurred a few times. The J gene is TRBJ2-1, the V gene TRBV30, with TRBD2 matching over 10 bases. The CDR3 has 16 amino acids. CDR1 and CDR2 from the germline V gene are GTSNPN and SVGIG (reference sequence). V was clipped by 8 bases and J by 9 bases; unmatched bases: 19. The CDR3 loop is CARTSRVLAGDGEQFF. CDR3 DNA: TGTGCCCGGACCTCAAGAGTTCTAGCGGGAGATGGTGAGCAGTTCTTC.

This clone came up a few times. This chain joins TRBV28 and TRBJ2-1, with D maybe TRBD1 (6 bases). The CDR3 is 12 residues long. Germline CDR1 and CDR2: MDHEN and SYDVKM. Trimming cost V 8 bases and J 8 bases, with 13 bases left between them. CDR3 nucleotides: TGTGCCAGCCCGGGGCCAGGGGATGAGCAGTTCTTC. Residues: CASPGPGDEQFF.

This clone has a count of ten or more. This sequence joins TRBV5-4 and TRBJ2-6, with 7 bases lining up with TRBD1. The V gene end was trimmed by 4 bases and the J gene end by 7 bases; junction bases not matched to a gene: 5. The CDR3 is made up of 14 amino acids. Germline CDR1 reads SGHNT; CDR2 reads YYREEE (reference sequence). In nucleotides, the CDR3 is TGTGCCAGCAGCAAAGGACAGGAAGCCAACGTCCTGACTTTC. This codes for CASSKGQEANVLTF. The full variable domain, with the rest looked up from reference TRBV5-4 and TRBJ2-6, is ETGVTQSPTHLIKTRGQQVTLRCSSQSGHNTVSWYQQALGQGPQFIFQYYREEENGRGNFPPRFSGLQFPNYSSELNVNALELDDSALYLCASSKGQEANVLTFGAGSRLTVL.

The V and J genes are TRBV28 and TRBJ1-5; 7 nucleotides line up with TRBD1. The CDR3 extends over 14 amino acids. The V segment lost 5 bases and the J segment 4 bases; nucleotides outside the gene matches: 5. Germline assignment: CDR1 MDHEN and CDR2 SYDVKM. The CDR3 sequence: CASSNRDRNQPQHF. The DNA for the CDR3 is TGTGCCAGCAGTAACCGGGACAGAAATCAGCCCCAGCATTTT.